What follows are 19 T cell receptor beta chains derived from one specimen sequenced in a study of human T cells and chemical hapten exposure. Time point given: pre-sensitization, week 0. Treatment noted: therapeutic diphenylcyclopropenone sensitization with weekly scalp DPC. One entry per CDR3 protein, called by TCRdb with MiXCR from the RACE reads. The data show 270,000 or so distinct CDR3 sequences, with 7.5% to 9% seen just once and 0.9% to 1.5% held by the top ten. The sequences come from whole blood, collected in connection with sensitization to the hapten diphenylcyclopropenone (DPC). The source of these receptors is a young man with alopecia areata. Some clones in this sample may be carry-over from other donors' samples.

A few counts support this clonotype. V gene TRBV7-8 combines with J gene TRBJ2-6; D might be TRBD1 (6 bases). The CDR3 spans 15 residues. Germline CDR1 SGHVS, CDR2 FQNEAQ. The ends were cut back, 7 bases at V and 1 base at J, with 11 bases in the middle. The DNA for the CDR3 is TGTGCCAGCACCACAGGGTTTTCTGGGGCCAACGTCCTGACTTTC. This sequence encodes CASTTGFSGANVLTF.

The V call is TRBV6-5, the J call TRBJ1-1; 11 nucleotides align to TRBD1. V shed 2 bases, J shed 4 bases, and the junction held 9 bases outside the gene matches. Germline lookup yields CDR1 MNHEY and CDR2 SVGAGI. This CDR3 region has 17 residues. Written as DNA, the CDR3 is TGTGCCAGCAGTTACGGGACAGGGGGATTTTTGGGCACTGAAGCTTTCTTT. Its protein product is CASSYGTGGFLGTEAFF.

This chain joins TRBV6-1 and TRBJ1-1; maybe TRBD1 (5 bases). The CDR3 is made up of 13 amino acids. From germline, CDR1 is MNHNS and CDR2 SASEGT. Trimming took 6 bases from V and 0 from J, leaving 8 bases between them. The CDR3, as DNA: TGTGCCAGCAGGGACAACATGAACACTGAAGCTTTCTTT. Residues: CASRDNMNTEAFF.

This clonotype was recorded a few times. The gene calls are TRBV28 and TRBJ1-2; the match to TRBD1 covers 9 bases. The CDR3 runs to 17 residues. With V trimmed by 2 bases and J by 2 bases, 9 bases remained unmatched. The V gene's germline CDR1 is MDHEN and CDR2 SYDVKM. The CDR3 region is CASSLAPGTGPNYGYTF. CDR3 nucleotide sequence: TGTGCCAGCAGTTTAGCTCCTGGGACAGGGCCAAACTATGGCTACACCTTC.

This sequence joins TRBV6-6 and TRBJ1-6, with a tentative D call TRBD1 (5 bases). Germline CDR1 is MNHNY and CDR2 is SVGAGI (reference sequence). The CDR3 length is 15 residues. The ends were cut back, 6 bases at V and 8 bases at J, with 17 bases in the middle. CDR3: CASSPWAQGDSPLHF. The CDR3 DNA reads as TGTGCCAGCAGCCCTTGGGCTCAAGGGGATTCACCCCTCCACTTT.

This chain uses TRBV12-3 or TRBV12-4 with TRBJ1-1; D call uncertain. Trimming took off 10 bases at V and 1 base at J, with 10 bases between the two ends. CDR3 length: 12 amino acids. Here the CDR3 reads CATKHGNTEAFF. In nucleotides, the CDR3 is TGTGCCACCAAACATGGGAACACTGAAGCTTTCTTT.

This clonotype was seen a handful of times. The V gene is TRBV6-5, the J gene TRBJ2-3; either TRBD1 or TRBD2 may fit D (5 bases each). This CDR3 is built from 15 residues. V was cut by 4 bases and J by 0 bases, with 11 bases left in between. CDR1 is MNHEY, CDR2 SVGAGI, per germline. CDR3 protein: CASSWAGASTDTQYF. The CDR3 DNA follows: TGTGCCAGCAGTTGGGCCGGGGCAAGCACAGATACGCAGTATTTT.

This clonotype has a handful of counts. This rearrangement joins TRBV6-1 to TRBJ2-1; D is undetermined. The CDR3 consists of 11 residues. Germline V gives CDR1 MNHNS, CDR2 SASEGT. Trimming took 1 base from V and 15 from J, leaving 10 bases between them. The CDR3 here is CASSEVGVPFF. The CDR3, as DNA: TGTGCCAGCAGTGAAGTTGGCGTCCCGTTCTTC.

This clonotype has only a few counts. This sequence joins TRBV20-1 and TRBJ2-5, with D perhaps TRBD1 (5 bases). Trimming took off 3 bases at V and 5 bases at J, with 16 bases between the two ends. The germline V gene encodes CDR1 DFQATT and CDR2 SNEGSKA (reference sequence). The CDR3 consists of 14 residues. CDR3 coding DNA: TGCAGTGCTAGTGATACTCAGGGCAAGGAGACCCAGTACTTC. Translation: CSASDTQGKETQYF.

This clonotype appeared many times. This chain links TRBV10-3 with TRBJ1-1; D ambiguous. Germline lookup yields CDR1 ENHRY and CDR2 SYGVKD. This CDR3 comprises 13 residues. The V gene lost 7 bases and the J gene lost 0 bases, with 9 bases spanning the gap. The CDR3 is CAITSALNTEAFF. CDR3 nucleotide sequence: TGTGCCATCACTTCAGCCTTGAACACTGAAGCTTTCTTT.

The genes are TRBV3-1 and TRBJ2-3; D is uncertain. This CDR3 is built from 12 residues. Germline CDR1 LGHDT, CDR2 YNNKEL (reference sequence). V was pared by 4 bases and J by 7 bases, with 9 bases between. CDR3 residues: CASSPTGNTQYF. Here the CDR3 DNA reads TGTGCCAGCAGCCCGACCGGTAATACGCAGTATTTT.

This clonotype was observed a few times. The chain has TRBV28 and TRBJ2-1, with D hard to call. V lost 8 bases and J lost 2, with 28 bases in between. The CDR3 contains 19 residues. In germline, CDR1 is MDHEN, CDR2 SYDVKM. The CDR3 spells CASGSPLGRRTFTYNEQFF. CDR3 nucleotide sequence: TGTGCCAGCGGTTCACCGTTGGGTAGGCGTACATTCACCTACAATGAGCAGTTCTTC. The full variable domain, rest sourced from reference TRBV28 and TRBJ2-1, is DVKVTQSSRYLVKRTGEKVFLECVQDMDHENMFWYRQDPGLGLRLIYFSYDVKMKEKGDIPEGYSVSREKKERFSLILESASTNQTSMYLCASGSPLGRRTFTYNEQFFGPGTRLTVL.

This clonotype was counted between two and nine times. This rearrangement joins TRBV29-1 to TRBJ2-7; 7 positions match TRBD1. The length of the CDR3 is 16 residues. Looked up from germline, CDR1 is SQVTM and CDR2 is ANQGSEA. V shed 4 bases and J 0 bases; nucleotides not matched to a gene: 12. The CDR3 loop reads CSVARTWTGPSYEQYV. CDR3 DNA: TGCAGCGTTGCCCGAACATGGACAGGTCCCTCCTACGAGCAGTACGTC.

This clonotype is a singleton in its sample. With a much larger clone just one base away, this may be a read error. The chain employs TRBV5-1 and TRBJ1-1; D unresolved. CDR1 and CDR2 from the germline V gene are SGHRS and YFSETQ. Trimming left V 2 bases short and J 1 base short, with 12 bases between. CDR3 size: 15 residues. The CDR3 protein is CASSFQERANTEAFF. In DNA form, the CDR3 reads TGCGCCAGCAGCTTCCAGGAACGGGCGAACACTGAAGCTTTCTTT. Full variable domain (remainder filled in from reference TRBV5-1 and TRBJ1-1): KAGVTQTPRYLIKTRGQQVTLSCSPISGHRSVSWYQQTPGQGLQFLFEYFSETQRNKGNFPGRFSGRQFSNSRSEMNVSTLELGDSALYLCASSFQERANTEAFFGQGTRLTVV.

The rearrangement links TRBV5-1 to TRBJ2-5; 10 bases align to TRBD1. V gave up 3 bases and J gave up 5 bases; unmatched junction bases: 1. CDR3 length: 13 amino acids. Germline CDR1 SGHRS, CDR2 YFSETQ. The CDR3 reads CASSSGQGETQYF. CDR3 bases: TGCGCCAGCAGCTCGGGACAGGGGGAGACCCAGTACTTC.

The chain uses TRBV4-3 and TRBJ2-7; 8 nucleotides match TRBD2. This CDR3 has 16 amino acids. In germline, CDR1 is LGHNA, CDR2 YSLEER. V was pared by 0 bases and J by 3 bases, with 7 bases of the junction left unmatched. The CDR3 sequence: CASSQDHSGGYYEQYF. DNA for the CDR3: TGCGCCAGCAGCCAAGATCACAGCGGGGGATACTACGAGCAGTACTTC.

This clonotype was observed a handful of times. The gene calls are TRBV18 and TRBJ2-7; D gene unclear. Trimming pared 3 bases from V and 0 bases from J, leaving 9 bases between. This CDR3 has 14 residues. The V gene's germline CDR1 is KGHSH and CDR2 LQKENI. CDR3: CASSPLASSYEQYV. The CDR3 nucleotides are TGTGCCAGCTCACCGCTTGCCAGCTCCTACGAGCAGTACGTC.

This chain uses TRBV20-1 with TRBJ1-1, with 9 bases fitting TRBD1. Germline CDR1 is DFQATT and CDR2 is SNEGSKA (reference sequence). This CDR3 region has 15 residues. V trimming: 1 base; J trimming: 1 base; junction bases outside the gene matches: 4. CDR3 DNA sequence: TGCAGTGCTAGAGGGGGACAGGGTAGGAACACTGAAGCTTTCTTT. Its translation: CSARGGQGRNTEAFF.

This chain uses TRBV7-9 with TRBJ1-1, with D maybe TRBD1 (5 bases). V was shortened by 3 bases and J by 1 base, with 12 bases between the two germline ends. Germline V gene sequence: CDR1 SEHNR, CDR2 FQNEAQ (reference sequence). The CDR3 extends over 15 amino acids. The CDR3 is CASSFEDGQNTEAFF. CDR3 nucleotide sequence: TGTGCCAGCAGCTTCGAGGACGGACAGAACACTGAAGCTTTCTTT.